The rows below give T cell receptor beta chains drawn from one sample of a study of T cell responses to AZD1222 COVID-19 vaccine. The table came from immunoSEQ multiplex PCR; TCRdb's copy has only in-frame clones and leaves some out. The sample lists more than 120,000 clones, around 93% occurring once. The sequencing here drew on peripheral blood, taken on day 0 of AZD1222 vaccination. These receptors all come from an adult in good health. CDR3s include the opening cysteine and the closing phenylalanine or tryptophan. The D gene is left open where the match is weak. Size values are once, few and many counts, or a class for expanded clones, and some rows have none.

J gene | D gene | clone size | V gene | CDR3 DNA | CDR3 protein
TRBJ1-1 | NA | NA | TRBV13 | TGTGCCAGCAGCTTAGAGGGAGAGAACACTGAAGCTTTCTTT | CASSLEGENTEAFF
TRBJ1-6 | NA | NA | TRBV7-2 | TGTGCCAGCAGCTTTCGTGGGGGCCCCTCCTATAATTCACCCCTCCACTTT | CASSFRGGPSYNSPLHF
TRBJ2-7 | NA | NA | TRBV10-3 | TGTGCCATCAGCGAGGCCCTCTCCTACGAGCAGTACTTC | CAISEALSYEQYF
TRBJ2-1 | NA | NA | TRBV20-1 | TGCAGTGCTAGTCGGAGGCGCTCCTACAATGAGCAGTTCTTC | CSASRRRSYNEQFF
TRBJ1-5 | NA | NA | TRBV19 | TGTGCCAGTAGTCCCCAGAATGTGGGTCGGGTTCAGCCCCAGCATTTT | CASSPQNVGRVQPQHF
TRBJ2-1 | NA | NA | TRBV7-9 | TGTGCCAGCAGCTTAGGCAATGAGCAGTTCTTC | CASSLGNEQFF
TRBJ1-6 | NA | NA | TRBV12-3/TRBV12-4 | TGTGCCAGCAGTTTAGAGCCGGATTCACCCCTCCACTTT | CASSLEPDSPLHF
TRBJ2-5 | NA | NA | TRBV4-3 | TGCGCCAGCAGCCAAGCGGGGGCCGGGGAGACCCAGTACTTC | CASSQAGAGETQYF
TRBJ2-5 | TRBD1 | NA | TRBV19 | TGTGCCAGTAGTATATCGGGACAGGGAGAGACCCAGTACTTC | CASSISGQGETQYF
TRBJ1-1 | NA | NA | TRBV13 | TGTGCCAGCAGCTTAGGCCACCGCCGCTCCACTGAAGCTTTCTTT | CASSLGHRRSTEAFF
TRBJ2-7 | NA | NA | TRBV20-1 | TGCAGTGCTAGTGATCGGAGTTTAGGCGAGCAGTACTTC | CSASDRSLGEQYF
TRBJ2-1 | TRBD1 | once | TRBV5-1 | TGCGCCAGCAGCTTCCAGACGGCCGCAGGACAGGGGAGGAATGAGCAGTTCTTC | CASSFQTAAGQGRNEQFF
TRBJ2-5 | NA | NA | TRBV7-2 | TGTGCCAGCAGCCCGGGACTTGGGTACCAAGAGACCCAGTACTTC | CASSPGLGYQETQYF
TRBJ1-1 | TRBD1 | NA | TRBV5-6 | TGTGCCAGCAGCGTTCCGGGACAGGGGTTGAGAACTGAAGCTTTCTTT | CASSVPGQGLRTEAFF
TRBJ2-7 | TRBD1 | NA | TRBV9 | TGTGCCAGCAGCCCGACAGGGGAAAACTACGAGCAGTACTTC | CASSPTGENYEQYF
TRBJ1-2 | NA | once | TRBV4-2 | TGTGCCAGCAGCCAAGGTAACACTCTCTATGGCTACACCTTC | CASSQGNTLYGYTF
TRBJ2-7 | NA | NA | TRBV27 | TGTGCCAGCAGGGGGCGCCACAGCTCCTACGAGCAGTACTTC | CASRGRHSSYEQYF
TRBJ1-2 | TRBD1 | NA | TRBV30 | TGTGCCTGGACGACAGGGACACGCTACACCTTC | CAWTTGTRYTF
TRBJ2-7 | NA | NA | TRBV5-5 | TGTGCCAGCAGTTCATACAGCTACGAGCAGTACTTC | CASSSYSYEQYF
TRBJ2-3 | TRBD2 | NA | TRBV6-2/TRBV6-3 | TGTGCCAGCAGACCTAGCGGGCCCAGCACAGATACGCAGTATTTT | CASRPSGPSTDTQYF
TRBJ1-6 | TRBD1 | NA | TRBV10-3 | TGTGCCATCAACCCCGGGACAGCTAATTCACCCCTCCACTTT | CAINPGTANSPLHF
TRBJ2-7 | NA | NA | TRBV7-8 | TGTGCCAGCAGCTTACCCGGGCTAGCCCTCGAGCAGTACTTC | CASSLPGLALEQYF
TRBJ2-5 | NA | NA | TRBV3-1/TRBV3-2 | TGTGCCAGCAGCCAAGAAACAGCGGAAGAGACCCAGTACTTC | CASSQETAEETQYF
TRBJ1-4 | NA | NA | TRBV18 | TGTGCCAGCTCACCATTCGACAGAGCAACTAATGAAAAACTGTTTTTT | CASSPFDRATNEKLFF
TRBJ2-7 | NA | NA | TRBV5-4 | TGTGCCAGCAGGTTTGGGAGTGGGAGCTCCTACGAGCAGTACTTC | CASRFGSGSSYEQYF
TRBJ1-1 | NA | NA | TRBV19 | TGTGCCAGTAGTATTTCGGGGGTCCCGAACACTGAAGCTTTCTTT | CASSISGVPNTEAFF